Shown below are 16 T cell receptor beta chains from a single sample sequenced in a study of blood T cell repertoires in COVID-19. The table came from immunoSEQ multiplex PCR; TCRdb's copy has only in-frame clones and leaves some out. The data contain about 220,000 clones, about 90% of them seen just once; the ten biggest clones take up roughly 2%. The sequenced sample was peripheral blood. The receptors derive from a man aged 35 to 55 with active or convalescent COVID-19.

This sequence joins TRBV30 and TRBJ2-1; 11 bases map to TRBD2. This CDR3 has 13 amino acids. Germline loops: CDR1 GTSNPN, CDR2 SVGIG (reference sequence). The junction had 6 bases not matched to a gene; V was cut back by 5 bases and J by 9 bases. The CDR3 sequence: CAWLSGRAGEQFF. The CDR3 coding sequence is TGTGCCTGGCTTAGCGGGAGGGCCGGTGAGCAGTTCTTC.

This sequence joins TRBV5-1 and TRBJ2-3; tentatively, D is TRBD1 (5 bases). CDR1 and CDR2 from the germline V gene are SGHRS and YFSETQ. Trimming took 0 bases from V and 4 from J, leaving 9 bases between them. There are 14 residues in the CDR3. The CDR3 is CASSLVPRADTQYF. The CDR3 nucleotides are TGCGCCAGCAGCTTGGTTCCCAGGGCAGATACGCAGTATTTT.

This clone was seen a few times. This sequence joins TRBV9 and TRBJ1-2; a weak D match, TRBD1 (6 bases). The CDR3 loop spans 15 amino acids. V was clipped by 3 bases and J by 3 bases, with 15 bases between them. CDR1 is SGDLS, CDR2 YYNGEE, per germline. The CDR3 sequence: CASSAYGGRDYGYTF. DNA of the CDR3: TGTGCCAGCAGCGCCTATGGGGGCCGGGACTATGGCTACACCTTC.

The DNA of the CDR3 is TGTGCCAGCAGCTTAAAGCTAGCGGGAGGTACAGAGACCCAGTACTTC. Its translation: CASSLKLAGGTETQYF. The chain joins TRBV11-1 to TRBJ2-5; 11 bases line up with TRBD2. The length of the CDR3 is 16 residues. With V trimmed by 2 bases and J by 4 bases, 6 bases remained unmatched. The germline gives CDR1 SGHAT, CDR2 FQDESV (reference sequence).

This sequence joins TRBV27 and TRBJ2-1, with 12 bases fitting TRBD2. Unmatched junction bases numbered 9, after V lost 7 bases and J lost 2 bases. CDR1 is MNHEY and CDR2 is SMNVEV in the germline V gene (reference sequence). The CDR3 spans 17 residues. Here the CDR3 reads CASKSSGGAWTYNEQFF. The CDR3 nucleotides are TGTGCCAGCAAGTCTAGCGGGGGGGCTTGGACCTACAATGAGCAGTTCTTC.

As to this clone: At one end the junction does not follow the germline gene, possibly because of a read error. Other DNA sequences from this sample encode an identical CDR3 as well. The J gene is TRBJ2-3, the V gene TRBV27; a possible D gene is TRBD2 (6 bases). Looked up from germline, CDR1 is MNHEY and CDR2 is SMNVEV (reference sequence). This CDR3 is built from 15 residues. The CDR3 protein is CASRKRETSTDTQYF. CDR3 bases: TGTGCCAGCAGGAAGAGGGAAACTAGCACAGATACACAGTATTTT.

This clone has only a few counts. The V gene is TRBV30, the J gene TRBJ2-4; 11 nucleotides line up with TRBD2. V gave up 8 bases and J gave up 6 bases; unmatched junction bases: 9. Germline assignment: CDR1 GTSNPN and CDR2 SVGIG (reference sequence). This CDR3 has 14 amino acids. The CDR3, as DNA: TGTGCCAGTATAGCGGGGGGGCAGGGAAACATTCAGTACTTC. Residues: CASIAGGQGNIQYF.

The V gene is TRBV9, the J gene TRBJ2-1; weak D call: TRBD2 (6 bases). The V end lost 3 bases, the J end lost 4 bases, and 14 bases lay between the germline ends. CDR1 is SGDLS and CDR2 is YYNGEE in the germline V gene. CDR3 length: 15 amino acids. CDR3 sequence: CASSASSGGYNEQFF. The CDR3 nucleotides read TGTGCCAGCAGCGCCAGTAGCGGAGGATACAATGAGCAGTTCTTC.

The J gene is TRBJ2-4, the V gene TRBV9; 8 bases line up with TRBD2. The germline gives CDR1 SGDLS, CDR2 YYNGEE. The CDR3 is 14 residues long. Unmatched junction bases numbered 5, after V lost 4 bases and J lost 5 bases. CDR3 nucleotide sequence: TGTGCCAGCAGCACGGGACTAGAGGAAAACATTCAGTACTTC. Amino acids: CASSTGLEENIQYF.

This clone was seen more than once but under ten times. V usage is TRBV27 and J usage is TRBJ2-3; TRBD2 matches 9 bases. This CDR3 is built from 16 residues. V was clipped by 0 bases and J by 8 bases; unmatched bases: 9. Looked up from germline, CDR1 is MNHEY and CDR2 is SMNVEV (reference sequence). CDR3 residues: CASSLSTLAGTGTQYF. In DNA form, the CDR3 reads TGTGCCAGCAGTTTATCGACCCTAGCGGGAACGGGTACGCAGTATTTT.

The chain uses TRBV19 and TRBJ2-1, with a possible D match to TRBD2 (7 bases). From germline, CDR1 is LNHDA and CDR2 SQIVND (reference sequence). The V end was cut by 11 bases, the J end by 1 base, with 18 bases between. CDR3 length: 15 residues. CDR3 DNA sequence: TGTGCCCCCAAGGAGGGGGGAGGGTCCTACAATGAGCAGTTCTTC. Translation gives CAPKEGGGSYNEQFF. The variable domain in full, completed from reference TRBV19 and TRBJ2-1, reads DGGITQSPKYLFRKEGQNVTLSCEQNLNHDAMYWYRQDPGQGLRLIYYSQIVNDFQKGDIAEGYSVSREKKESFPLTVTSAQKNPTAFYLCAPKEGGGSYNEQFFGPGTRLTVL.

The chain combines TRBV28 with TRBJ1-1, with D hard to call. The CDR3 loop spans 16 amino acids. Trimming left V 4 bases short and J 9 bases short, with 24 bases between. Germline-derived CDR1 and CDR2 are MDHEN and SYDVKM. The CDR3 spells CASSSPTRVLEVKAFF. CDR3 coding DNA: TGTGCCAGCAGTTCACCCACTCGGGTACTCGAGGTTAAAGCTTTCTTT.

The chain has TRBV6-2 or TRBV6-3 and TRBJ2-7; maybe TRBD1 (5 bases). The V end lost 2 bases, the J end lost 0 bases, and 5 bases lay between the germline ends. There are 13 residues in the CDR3. Germline-derived CDR1 and CDR2 are MNHEY and SVGEGT. The CDR3 protein is CASSYGASYEQYF. The CDR3 bases are TGTGCCAGCAGTTACGGGGCCTCCTACGAGCAGTACTTC.

The J gene is TRBJ1-2, the V gene TRBV6-5; no definite D call. The germline V gene has CDR1 MNHEY and CDR2 SVGAGI. V lost 0 bases and J 7 bases, leaving 15 bases between the germline ends. The CDR3 covers 15 residues. The CDR3 nucleotides read TGTGCCAGCAGTTACTCGAGGAGAGGGTCTGGTGGCTACACCTTC. It encodes CASSYSRRGSGGYTF.

The CDR3 region has the DNA TGTGCCAGCAGTTTGGTACAACTGAACACTGAAGCTTTCTTT. Amino acid sequence: CASSLVQLNTEAFF. V usage is TRBV28 and J usage is TRBJ1-1; no reliable D call. Germline V gene sequence: CDR1 MDHEN, CDR2 SYDVKM. The CDR3 spans 14 residues. V was pared by 3 bases and J by 0 bases, with 8 bases between.

This clone was seen only once. The CDR3 protein is CASSSASSGNQPQHF. As DNA, the CDR3 is TGTGCCAGTAGTTCCGCTTCCAGTGGTAATCAGCCCCAGCATTTT. The gene calls are TRBV19 and TRBJ1-5; no clear D. V was pared by 5 bases and J by 4 bases, with 15 bases between. In germline, CDR1 is LNHDA, CDR2 SQIVND (reference sequence). CDR3 length: 15 residues.